The rows below give T cell receptor beta chains drawn from one sample of a study of cytomegalovirus exposure and HLA in healthy donors. TCRdb's table, derived via immunoSEQ multiplex PCR, lists solely in-frame clones and lacks some. This sample carries some 130,000 clones, 70% to 85% of them seen once, and the ten largest clones take roughly 27%. Sequenced input: PBMCs. The receptors were gathered from a man aged 30 to 39 in good health and CMV-seropositive. Both conserved end residues are trimmed from each CDR3.

len: 13; v_gene: TRBV7-6; CDR3aa: ASSRGTGGDQPQH
len: 14; v_gene: TRBV7-2; CDR3aa: ASSTDVVATNEKLF
len: 16; v_gene: TRBV4-1; CDR3aa: ASSPLKGQGPGGSEQY
len: 13; v_gene: TRBV19; CDR3aa: ASSTRTGGRETQY
len: 11; v_gene: TRBV5-1; CDR3aa: ASSPGQNYGYT
len: 15; v_gene: TRBV9; CDR3aa: ASSAYPGTGAGNTIY
len: 13; v_gene: TRBV6-1; CDR3aa: ASTPGQGAFGGYT
len: 14; v_gene: TRBV7-2; CDR3aa: ASSLAGTGEHYEQY
len: 13; v_gene: TRBV6-1; CDR3aa: ASSSTGTGDEKLF
len: 11; v_gene: TRBV19; CDR3aa: ASSMSSYNEQF
len: 12; v_gene: TRBV11-2; CDR3aa: ASSLGLAGYTQY
len: 14; v_gene: TRBV5-1; CDR3aa: ASSLVASGGAWEQF
len: 13; v_gene: TRBV7-9; CDR3aa: ASSLEGRPTDTQY
len: 14; v_gene: TRBV5-1; CDR3aa: ASSSGLAVLTDTQY
len: 13; v_gene: TRBV5-4; CDR3aa: ASSLGNPSSVGYT
len: 11; v_gene: TRBV6-4; CDR3aa: ASSDQIGQPQH
len: 14; v_gene: TRBV15; CDR3aa: ATSRGQGILNTEAF
len: 14; v_gene: TRBV11-2; CDR3aa: ASSQTSGGAYDTQY
len: 12; v_gene: TRBV19; CDR3aa: ASSPAGAAYEQY
len: 14; v_gene: TRBV5-1; CDR3aa: ASSLGGARFGETQY
len: 14; v_gene: TRBV27; CDR3aa: ASSLSYGTAAYEQY
len: 14; v_gene: TRBV25-1; CDR3aa: ASSSKQGPFNQPQH
len: 13; v_gene: TRBV6-1; CDR3aa: ASRASGSITYEQY
len: 12; v_gene: TRBV2; CDR3aa: ASRRTSGAYEQY
len: 13; v_gene: TRBV6-5; CDR3aa: ASSYSRQGRTEAF
len: 13; v_gene: TRBV25-1; CDR3aa: ASSEGVGGAYTQY
len: 14; v_gene: TRBV27; CDR3aa: ASRTRTGITYNEQF
len: 10; v_gene: TRBV18; CDR3aa: ASSTDLTEAF
len: 12; v_gene: TRBV15; CDR3aa: ATSRGQGWDGYT
len: 14; v_gene: TRBV5-4; CDR3aa: ASSSQQGTVTGELF
len: 11; v_gene: TRBV6-5; CDR3aa: ASRLDTEYGYT
len: 10; v_gene: TRBV29-1; CDR3aa: SVVVGGYEQY
len: 13; v_gene: TRBV18; CDR3aa: ASSPLAGTTDTQY
len: 16; v_gene: TRBV7-9; CDR3aa: ASSLPTWGQESTDTQY
len: 14; v_gene: TRBV1; CDR3aa: TSSQDRQASQETQY
len: 11; v_gene: TRBV2; CDR3aa: ASSPRTGNIQY
len: 11; v_gene: TRBV6-5; CDR3aa: ASRTGGNQPQH
len: 13; v_gene: TRBV11-3; CDR3aa: ASSLGAGGGETQY